This paragraph covers one T cell receptor beta chain sequence. In its sample, this clone was seen a few times. Its antigen is currently not known. No base qualities exist here, and no much larger clone lies one base off it. Donors formed part of the validation cohort, which comprised some 120 subjects and was distinct from the first cohort of under 850 subjects. The sample is drawn from a study of cytomegalovirus exposure and HLA in healthy donors (dated by TCRdb to 2016 to 2017). In the study overall: According to a later analysis, the 120 validation repertoires were produced on the same platform as the 700 or so repertoires of the first cohort. The study aimed to test whether cataloging public T cell receptors could reveal signatures of past pathogen exposure. In addition to the first cohort of 666 subjects, a separate validation cohort of 120 different subjects was used. To predict cytomegalovirus infection status, the study brought together high-throughput TCR immunosequencing, statistical association of individual TCRs with disease status, and machine learning. The research as a whole found: Of the cluster scores, approximately 94% were above 0 in a later analysis, which found that TCRs clustered in the first cohort also tended to co-occur in the approximately 110 validation repertoires. A later analysis had no HLA typing for the validation cohort, so co-occurrence there was scored across all 130 or so repertoires. While some public TCRs were present in many individuals, most TCR sequences turned up only very rarely across donors. In the study, some 160 TCR beta chains were listed as associated with cytomegalovirus. Cytomegalovirus status was reported to be diagnosed by the classifier with high specificity and sensitivity in both the original and validation cohorts. A few of the identified cytomegalovirus-associated TCR beta chains were confirmed in vitro to be specific for cytomegalovirus antigens. The authors suggested that the approach could potentially be generalized to other disease states and immunological phenotypes.

The library came from the immunoSEQ multiplex PCR assay. For the original study's pipeline: A statistical classification framework was built for diagnosing cytomegalovirus status from the catalog of TCR beta chain sequences. The immuneACCESS repertoire file appears here via TCRdb, limited to in-frame rearrangements. These files lack a portion of the clones; in checked studies, under half of the deficit traces to unresolved V genes, and the cause of the others is not known. The V and J calls and the clone size are those of that table, but D and trimming were determined from the DNA. This sample is represented by more than 200,000 clones; 90% of them were singletons. Of the sample, 3% to 3.5% falls within the top ten clones. Trimming accounts for 6 bases at V and 7 bases at J, while the number of junction bases matched to no gene is 4. The germline V gene provides CDR1 MRHNA and CDR2 SNTAGT. Spanning cysteine to phenylalanine, the CDR3 consists of 13 amino acids. This entry keeps only the CDR3 DNA: 39 bases, framed from base 1.

Sequencing was carried out using PBMCs. In this chain, TRBV6-4 is recombined with TRBJ2-2; TRBD1 lines up with 8 middle nucleotides. The sequence was obtained from a young woman in good health and CMV-seronegative. CDR3 sequence: CASSTGGHGELFF. The nucleotides read TGTGCCAGCAGCACAGGGGGTCACGGGGAGCTGTTTTTT.